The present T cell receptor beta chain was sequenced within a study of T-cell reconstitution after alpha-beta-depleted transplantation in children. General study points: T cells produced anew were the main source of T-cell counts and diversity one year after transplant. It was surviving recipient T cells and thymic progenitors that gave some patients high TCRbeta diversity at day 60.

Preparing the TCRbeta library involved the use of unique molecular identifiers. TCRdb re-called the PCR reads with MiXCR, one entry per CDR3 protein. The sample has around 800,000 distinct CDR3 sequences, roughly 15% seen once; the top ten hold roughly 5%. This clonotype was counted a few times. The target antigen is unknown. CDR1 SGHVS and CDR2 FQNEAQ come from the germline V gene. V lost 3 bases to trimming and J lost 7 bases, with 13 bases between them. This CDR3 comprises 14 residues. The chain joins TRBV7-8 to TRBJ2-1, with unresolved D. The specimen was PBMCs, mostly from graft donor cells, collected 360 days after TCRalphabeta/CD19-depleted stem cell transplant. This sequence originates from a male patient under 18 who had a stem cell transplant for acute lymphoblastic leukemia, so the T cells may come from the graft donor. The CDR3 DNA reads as TGTGCCAGCAGCTTCATCTCCGGGTCTAATGAGCAGTTCTTC. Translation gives CASSFISGSNEQFF.